This passage covers 10 T cell receptor beta chains from one sample sequenced in a study of Ad26.COV2.S vaccination and SARS-CoV-2 variants. The treatment here: 19 received Ad26.COV2.S at low or high dose, single or two shots; several received placebo; per-sample allocation not given. Sampling was done on day 63 after the first vaccine or placebo injection. Generated by immunoSEQ multiplex PCR, the TCRdb table keeps only in-frame clones and is missing some. The repertoire holds hundreds of thousands of clones, with 80% to 90% as singletons. Sequenced here: peripheral blood, sampled in a trial of Ad26.COV2.S vaccine versus placebo. All receptors come from a person aged 18-60 years who received the Ad26.COV2.S COVID-19 vaccine or a placebo.

The chain carries TRBV16 and TRBJ2-7; a weak D match, TRBD1 (6 bases). The CDR3 is 15 residues long. Trimming pared 3 bases from V and 7 bases from J, leaving 19 bases between. Germline CDR1 and CDR2: KGHSY and FQNENV. The CDR3, as DNA: TGTGCCAGCAGCCATCGCGCGACAGGCTCGAAAGAGCAGTACTTC. Protein product: CASSHRATGSKEQYF.

J is TRBJ2-1 and V is TRBV27; D call uncertain. V lost 2 bases to trimming and J lost 2 bases, with 13 bases between them. This CDR3 contains 16 residues. Germline CDR1 and CDR2: MNHEY and SMNVEV (reference sequence). The CDR3 here is CASSLEVVGTYNEQFF. DNA for the CDR3: TGTGCCAGCAGTTTAGAGGTGGTCGGAACCTACAATGAGCAGTTCTTC.

The CDR3, as DNA: TGTGCCAGCAGGGCCGACAGGGAATACAATGAGCAGTTCTTC. This encodes CASRADREYNEQFF. The chain joins TRBV25-1 to TRBJ2-1; TRBD1 matches at 7 bases. The germline gives CDR1 MGHDK, CDR2 SYGVNS. V was pared by 6 bases and J by 4 bases, with 6 bases of the junction left unmatched. This CDR3 region has 14 residues. The entire variable domain, with the rest obtained from reference TRBV25-1 and TRBJ2-1, is as follows: EADIYQTPRYLVIGTGKKITLECSQTMGHDKMYWYQQDPGMELHLIHYSYGVNSTEKGDLSSESTVSRIRTEHFPLTLESARPSHTSQYLCASRADREYNEQFFGPGTRLTVL.

The chain is built from TRBV3-1 (or the pseudogene TRBV3-2) and TRBJ2-3, with D perhaps TRBD1 (6 bases). Trimming took off 5 bases at V and 4 bases at J, with 13 bases between the two ends. Looked up from germline, CDR1 is LGHDT and CDR2 is YNNKEL (reference sequence). This CDR3 is built from 14 residues. CDR3 region: CASSVRGGADTQYF. The CDR3 DNA reads TGTGCCAGCAGCGTCAGAGGGGGAGCAGATACGCAGTATTTT.

This chain links TRBV2 with TRBJ1-3; the D is unclear. Between the trimmed V and J ends, which lost 8 bases and 1 base, there was a span of 9 bases. Germline lookup yields CDR1 SNHLY and CDR2 FYNNEI. The CDR3 is 13 amino acids. The CDR3 region is CASGYFSGNTIYF. The CDR3, as DNA: TGTGCCAGCGGTTACTTTTCTGGAAACACCATATATTTT.

This chain joins TRBV7-2 and TRBJ2-2; TRBD2 matches 14 bases. The CDR3 has 14 residues. The trim removed 10 bases at V and 8 bases at J, leaving 6 bases unmatched. In germline, CDR1 is SGHTA, CDR2 FQGNSA. CDR3 loop: CAIPGLAGVGELFF. CDR3 in DNA: TGTGCCATTCCGGGACTAGCGGGAGTAGGGGAGCTGTTTTTT.

J is TRBJ1-3 and V is TRBV5-1, with 7 nucleotides matching TRBD1. CDR3 size: 15 residues. CDR1 is SGHRS and CDR2 is YFSETQ in the germline V gene. Trimming cost V 0 bases and J 0 bases; bases outside gene matches: 0. CDR3 bases: TGCGCCAGCAGCTTGGGGACAGGCTCTGGAAACACCATATATTTT. This translates into CASSLGTGSGNTIYF.

V usage is TRBV7-2 and J usage is TRBJ1-2; 8 nucleotides line up with TRBD1. Germline loops: CDR1 SGHTA, CDR2 FQGNSA. The J segment lost 0 bases and the V segment lost 3 bases, leaving 12 bases of the junction unmatched. The CDR3 is made up of 18 amino acids. The CDR3 sequence: CASSLAGGYGQANYGYTF. CDR3 bases: TGTGCCAGCAGCTTGGCAGGGGGCTATGGCCAAGCTAACTATGGCTACACCTTC.

The chain carries TRBV5-5 and TRBJ1-2; D is perhaps TRBD1 (5 bases). Germline loops: CDR1 SGHKS, CDR2 YYEKEE (reference sequence). The CDR3 is 11 amino acids. V was shortened by 3 bases and J by 7 bases, with 7 bases between the two germline ends. In DNA form, the CDR3 reads TGTGCCAGCAGCTCCGGGGCTGGCTACACCTTC. This translates into CASSSGAGYTF. The variable domain in full, completed from reference TRBV5-5 and TRBJ1-2, reads DAGVTQSPTHLIKTRGQQVTLRCSPISGHKSVSWYQQVLGQGPQFIFQYYEKEERGRGNFPDRFSARQFPNYSSELNVNALLLGDSALYLCASSSGAGYTFGSGTRLTVV.

The chain uses TRBV6-6 and TRBJ1-2; 9 bases fit TRBD1. V shed 2 bases and J 5 bases; nucleotides not matched to a gene: 3. The CDR3 has 14 residues. The germline V gene encodes CDR1 MNHNY and CDR2 SVGAGI (reference sequence). The CDR3 is CASSYGDRAYGYTF. In DNA form, the CDR3 reads TGTGCCAGCAGTTACGGGGACAGGGCTTATGGCTACACCTTC.